These 31 T cell receptor beta chains were sequenced from one sample in a study of T cell responses to AZD1222 COVID-19 vaccine. The repertoire was sequenced with immunoSEQ multiplex PCR; TCRdb's copy has only in-frame clones and lacks some. The profile covers approximately 100,000 clones, with around nine tenths appearing a single time and approximately 17% taken by the ten largest. The sequencing here drew on peripheral blood, taken on day 0 of AZD1222 vaccination. These receptors all stem from an adult in good health.

This clone is a singleton in its sample. The chain joins TRBV6-5 to TRBJ1-1, with TRBD1 identical over 8 bases. After removal of 6 bases from V and 6 bases from J, the junction contained 12 bases not matched to a gene. This CDR3 has 15 amino acids. The germline V gene encodes CDR1 MNHEY and CDR2 SVGAGI. The CDR3 nucleotides are TGTGCCAGCAGGGGACAGGCTAACACTGGCGCTGAAGCTTTCTTT. This sequence encodes CASRGQANTGAEAFF.

The CDR3 coding sequence is TGTGCCAGCAGCCCTCTGACAGGGATCACCGGGGAGCTGTTTTTT. Its protein is CASSPLTGITGELFF. This chain links TRBV11-2 with TRBJ2-2, with 7 bases aligning to TRBD1. CDR1 and CDR2 (germline): SGHAT, FQNNGV. Trimming took 5 bases from V and 4 from J; bases not matched to a gene: 7. The CDR3 is made up of 15 amino acids.

The genes are TRBV27 and TRBJ1-1; D call uncertain. Trimming left V 3 bases short and J 1 base short, with 6 bases between. This CDR3 has 13 residues. The germline gives CDR1 MNHEY, CDR2 SMNVEV (reference sequence). This chain's CDR3 is CASSFSWNTEAFF. CDR3 DNA: TGTGCCAGCAGTTTCTCCTGGAACACTGAAGCTTTCTTT.

This rearrangement joins TRBV24-1 to TRBJ1-5; 8 bases line up with TRBD1. The trim removed 5 bases at V and 3 bases at J, leaving 5 bases unmatched. This CDR3 region has 15 residues. The germline V gene has CDR1 KGHDR and CDR2 SFDVKD. The DNA of the CDR3 is TGTGCCACCAGTGCTCACAGGGGGGACAATCAGCCCCAGCATTTT. Its protein product is CATSAHRGDNQPQHF.

The rearrangement links TRBV7-9 to TRBJ2-7; 10 bases are a match to TRBD1. Germline V gene lookup returns CDR1 SEHNR and CDR2 FQNEAQ (reference sequence). The V and J ends lost 7 bases and 2 bases, in that order; junction bases with no gene match: 5. The CDR3 has 14 amino acids. CDR3 region: CASKDGTGAYEQYF. The CDR3 nucleotides read TGTGCCAGCAAAGACGGGACAGGGGCCTACGAGCAGTACTTC.

The chain joins TRBV6-2 or TRBV6-3 to TRBJ1-5; D might be TRBD1 (6 bases). CDR3 length: 14 residues. Germline V gives CDR1 MNHEY, CDR2 SVGEGT. Trimming pared 6 bases from V and 6 bases from J, leaving 15 bases between. The CDR3 loop reads CASSPNTGFQPQHF. The DNA of the CDR3 is TGTGCCAGCAGCCCCAATACAGGGTTTCAGCCCCAGCATTTT.

This chain connects TRBV29-1 to TRBJ2-6, with D tentatively TRBD1 (6 bases). Germline V gene data show CDR1 as SQVTM and CDR2 as ANQGSEA. Trimming cost V 4 bases and J 1 base, with 14 bases left between them. The CDR3 length is 16 residues. CDR3 residues: CSVGAAGVSGANVLTF. For the CDR3, the DNA is TGCAGCGTTGGGGCGGCAGGGGTTTCTGGGGCCAACGTCCTGACTTTC.

The genes are TRBV15 and TRBJ2-7, with a tentative D call TRBD1 (5 bases). V lost 8 bases, J lost 5 bases, and 19 bases lay in between. The CDR3 extends over 14 amino acids. The germline gives CDR1 LNHNV, CDR2 YYDKDF (reference sequence). This CDR3 is CATAQGGFSDEQYV. The CDR3 DNA is TGTGCCACCGCCCAGGGCGGTTTTTCGGACGAGCAGTACGTC.

Of note for this clone: This CDR3 is also generated by other DNA sequences in the sample. V gene TRBV30 combines with J gene TRBJ1-2, with D tentatively TRBD1 (5 bases). The CDR3 sequence is 13 residues long. Per germline, CDR1 GTSNPN and CDR2 SVGIG (reference sequence). V was pared by 3 bases and J by 4 bases, with 12 bases between. CDR3 sequence: CAWSPGQAYGYTF. The CDR3 DNA reads as TGTGCCTGGAGCCCGGGGCAGGCCTATGGCTACACCTTC.

The chain recombines TRBV10-3 with TRBJ1-2; D remains ambiguous. CDR3 length: 14 amino acids. V gave up 5 bases and J gave up 1 base, with 11 bases separating them. Germline CDR1 and CDR2: ENHRY and SYGVKD. CDR3: CAISLTEVNYGYTF. In DNA, the CDR3 is TGTGCCATCAGTTTAACAGAAGTTAACTATGGCTACACCTTC.

This clone was detected only once. This chain connects TRBV6-5 to TRBJ2-2, with 7 bases identical to TRBD2. The CDR3 is 15 residues long. From germline, CDR1 is MNHEY and CDR2 SVGAGI. Trimming took 6 bases from V and 4 from J; bases not matched to a gene: 8. The chain's CDR3 is CASRKDGGSTGELFF. The CDR3 DNA reads as TGTGCCAGCAGGAAGGACGGGGGGAGCACCGGGGAGCTGTTTTTT.

The chain carries TRBV23-1 and TRBJ2-7, with no clear D. TRBV23-1 is an open reading frame, and its role is uncertain. Trimming removed 2 bases from V and 0 bases from J, with 8 bases in between. CDR3 size: 14 residues. The CDR3 DNA reads as TGCGCCAGCAGTCAAAGGTCCATCTCCTACGAGCAGTACTTC. It codes for CASSQRSISYEQYF.

This sequence joins TRBV10-3 and TRBJ1-2; D may be TRBD1 (6 bases). V lost 6 bases and J lost 4, with 15 bases in between. This CDR3 region has 14 residues. The germline V gene encodes CDR1 ENHRY and CDR2 SYGVKD. CDR3 in amino acids: CAIRDGGDGYGYTF. CDR3 sequence (DNA): TGTGCCATCAGGGACGGGGGCGATGGCTATGGCTACACCTTC.

This clone has just one count. The V and J genes are TRBV5-6 and TRBJ2-7; D assignment may be TRBD1 or TRBD2 (5 bases each). The germline V and J ends were trimmed by 3 bases and 0 bases, with 19 bases remaining between them. The CDR3 has 17 amino acids. Germline assignment: CDR1 SGHDT and CDR2 YYEEEE. The CDR3 DNA sequence: TGTGCCAGCAGCTCACGAGGGGTAGCCAGGAGCTCCTACGAGCAGTACGTC. This codes for CASSSRGVARSSYEQYV.

V is TRBV9 and J is TRBJ1-1; D is possibly TRBD1 (5 bases). Germline CDR1 reads SGDLS; CDR2 reads YYNGEE. CDR3 length equals 14 residues. V dropped 2 bases and J dropped 3 bases, with 11 bases sitting between them. CDR3 nucleotide sequence: TGTGCCAGCAGCGTCTCCGGGACGGACACTGAAGCTTTCTTT. As protein: CASSVSGTDTEAFF.

The chain is built from TRBV30 and TRBJ2-3; 7 nucleotides line up with TRBD2. The CDR3 totals 15 residues. V trimming: 1 base; J trimming: 2 bases; junction bases outside the gene matches: 6. Looked up from germline, CDR1 is GTSNPN and CDR2 is SVGIG (reference sequence). The CDR3 loop reads CAWSGFGGYTDTQYF. CDR3 in DNA: TGTGCCTGGAGTGGTTTCGGGGGGTACACAGATACGCAGTATTTT.

The chain is built from TRBV13 and TRBJ1-2; D is ambiguous. Deletions cut 0 bases from V and 4 bases from J, with 9 bases between. Germline CDR1 and CDR2: PRHDT and FYEKMQ (reference sequence). CDR3 length equals 14 residues. The CDR3 DNA reads as TGTGCCAGCAGCTTAGGCCGGCTGGGCTATGGCTACACCTTC. Protein: CASSLGRLGYGYTF.

The chain combines TRBV13 with TRBJ2-2; no definite D call. CDR1 is PRHDT and CDR2 is FYEKMQ in the germline V gene (reference sequence). The CDR3 spans 14 residues. V lost 5 bases and J 1 base, leaving 8 bases between the germline ends. The CDR3 DNA sequence: TGTGCCAGCAGCGTCGAAAAGAACACCGGGGAGCTGTTTTTT. Amino acid sequence: CASSVEKNTGELFF.

The chain combines TRBV4-1 with TRBJ2-7; D gene ambiguous. This CDR3 is 15 amino acids long. Germline V gives CDR1 MGHRA, CDR2 YSYEKL. V was cut by 4 bases and J by 2 bases, with 15 bases left in between. The CDR3 bases are TGCGCCAGCAGCCCCCTGTGGGTGAAAACCTACGAGCAGTACTTC. Protein product: CASSPLWVKTYEQYF.

The V call is TRBV7-6, the J call TRBJ1-1, with D perhaps TRBD1 (6 bases). Trimming shortened V by 1 base and J by 4 bases, and 13 bases separated the two germline ends. This CDR3 is built from 15 residues. Germline V CDR1 and CDR2: SGHVS, FNYEAQ. The CDR3 bases are TGTGCCAGCAGCTTAGATTGGGGGGGGCCCACTGAAGCTTTCTTT. Its protein is CASSLDWGGPTEAFF.

The rearrangement uses TRBV2 and TRBJ2-2; maybe TRBD1 (6 bases). Trimming stripped 7 bases from V and 3 bases from J, with 15 bases between. The CDR3 runs to 15 residues. The germline V gene has CDR1 SNHLY and CDR2 FYNNEI. This CDR3 is CASIRERGYTGELFF. The CDR3 nucleotides are TGTGCCAGCATCCGCGAAAGGGGGTACACCGGGGAGCTGTTTTTT. The full variable domain, rest sourced from reference TRBV2 and TRBJ2-2, is EPEVTQTPSHQVTQMGQEVILRCVPISNHLYFYWYRQILGQKVEFLVSFYNNEISEKSEIFDDQFSVERPDGSNFTLKIRSTKLEDSAMYFCASIRERGYTGELFFGEGSRLTVL.

The J gene is TRBJ1-1, the V gene TRBV12-5; D call uncertain. This CDR3 contains 12 residues. V gave up 6 bases and J gave up 2 bases, with 7 bases separating them. Germline V gives CDR1 LGHNT, CDR2 FRNRAP. CDR3 amino acids: CASGPGNTEAFF. CDR3 DNA: TGTGCTAGTGGCCCTGGTAACACTGAAGCTTTCTTT.

The chain combines TRBV2 with TRBJ1-5, with 9 bases fitting TRBD1. The CDR3 covers 17 residues. Losses at the gene ends were 5 bases for V and 1 base for J; bases not matched to a gene: 9. From germline, CDR1 is SNHLY and CDR2 FYNNEI. CDR3 residues: CASSTGTGNRSNQPQHF. CDR3 sequence (DNA): TGTGCCAGCAGTACCGGGACAGGGAACAGGAGCAATCAGCCCCAGCATTTT.

V and J are TRBV5-4 and TRBJ2-5, with D unresolved. CDR1 is SGHNT and CDR2 is YYREEE in the germline V gene (reference sequence). Trimming stripped 0 bases from V and 5 bases from J, with 11 bases between. The CDR3 extends over 14 amino acids. In DNA form, the CDR3 reads TGTGCCAGCAGCTTGGAACCCTCTTGGGAGACCCAGTACTTC. This codes for CASSLEPSWETQYF. The full variable domain, with the rest looked up from reference TRBV5-4 and TRBJ2-5, is ETGVTQSPTHLIKTRGQQVTLRCSSQSGHNTVSWYQQALGQGPQFIFQYYREEENGRGNFPPRFSGLQFPNYSSELNVNALELDDSALYLCASSLEPSWETQYFGPGTRLLVL.

The rearrangement links TRBV14 to TRBJ1-1; D gene uncertain. Trimming removed 2 bases from V and 2 bases from J, with 0 bases in between. The CDR3 has 11 residues. Germline loops: CDR1 SGHDN, CDR2 FVKESK. The CDR3 reads CASSQNTEAFF. The CDR3 DNA sequence: TGTGCCAGCAGCCAAAACACTGAAGCTTTCTTT.

This clone was counted once. CDR3 DNA: TGTGCCAGCACCAATAGCGGGAGGGCCGGCGGTGAGCAGTTCTTC. This encodes CASTNSGRAGGEQFF. This rearrangement joins TRBV9 to TRBJ2-1, with 11 bases identical to TRBD2. J gave up 9 bases and V 6 bases, and 11 bases lay outside the gene matches. Per the germline V gene, CDR1 is SGDLS and CDR2 is YYNGEE. The CDR3 consists of 15 residues.

This clone showed up just a few times. The genes are TRBV6-2 or TRBV6-3 and TRBJ2-7, with D perhaps TRBD1 or TRBD2 (5 bases each). The ends were cut back, 0 bases at V and 3 bases at J, with 18 bases in the middle. The CDR3 runs to 17 residues. Germline values: CDR1 MNHEY, CDR2 SVGEGT. Written as DNA, the CDR3 is TGTGCCAGCAGTTACTCGAGCGCAGGGACGGGGATCTACGAGCAGTACTTC. Translation gives CASSYSSAGTGIYEQYF.

The rearrangement uses TRBV28 and TRBJ2-7; D is unresolved. V shed 9 bases and J shed 7 bases, with 19 bases lying between them. CDR3 length equals 13 residues. CDR1 and CDR2 from the germline V gene are MDHEN and SYDVKM. The CDR3 DNA follows: TGTGCCAGTCATAAGCAGGTATCGGTAGAGCAGTACTTC. Its protein product is CASHKQVSVEQYF.

The rearrangement links TRBV2 to TRBJ2-3, with 10 positions matching TRBD2. The J segment lost 6 bases and the V segment lost 5 bases, leaving 14 bases of the junction unmatched. Germline CDR1 SNHLY, CDR2 FYNNEI. This CDR3 has 17 residues. CDR3 nucleotides: TGTGCCAGCAGTTCTTCTCTTGCTAGCGGGAGATGGGATACGCAGTATTTT. Translation gives CASSSSLASGRWDTQYF. Together with reference TRBV2 and TRBJ2-3, the CDR3 gives the full variable domain: EPEVTQTPSHQVTQMGQEVILRCVPISNHLYFYWYRQILGQKVEFLVSFYNNEISEKSEIFDDQFSVERPDGSNFTLKIRSTKLEDSAMYFCASSSSLASGRWDTQYFGPGTRLTVL.

The V call is TRBV7-9, the J call TRBJ2-3; D ambiguous. V gave up 2 bases and J gave up 0 bases, with 9 bases separating them. This CDR3 comprises 15 residues. Per the germline V gene, CDR1 is SEHNR and CDR2 is FQNEAQ (reference sequence). CDR3 nucleotides: TGTGCCAGCAGCTTATGGGCTACTAGCACAGATACGCAGTATTTT. This gives the protein CASSLWATSTDTQYF.

V usage is TRBV7-6 and J usage is TRBJ1-4; D is undetermined. The germline CDR1 and CDR2 sequences are SGHVS and FNYEAQ. V shed 5 bases and J shed 5 bases, with 15 bases lying between them. CDR3 length: 15 amino acids. Here the CDR3 DNA reads TGTGCCAGCAGCCCTACGCTTTTTCGCAATGAAAAACTGTTTTTT. It translates to CASSPTLFRNEKLFF.